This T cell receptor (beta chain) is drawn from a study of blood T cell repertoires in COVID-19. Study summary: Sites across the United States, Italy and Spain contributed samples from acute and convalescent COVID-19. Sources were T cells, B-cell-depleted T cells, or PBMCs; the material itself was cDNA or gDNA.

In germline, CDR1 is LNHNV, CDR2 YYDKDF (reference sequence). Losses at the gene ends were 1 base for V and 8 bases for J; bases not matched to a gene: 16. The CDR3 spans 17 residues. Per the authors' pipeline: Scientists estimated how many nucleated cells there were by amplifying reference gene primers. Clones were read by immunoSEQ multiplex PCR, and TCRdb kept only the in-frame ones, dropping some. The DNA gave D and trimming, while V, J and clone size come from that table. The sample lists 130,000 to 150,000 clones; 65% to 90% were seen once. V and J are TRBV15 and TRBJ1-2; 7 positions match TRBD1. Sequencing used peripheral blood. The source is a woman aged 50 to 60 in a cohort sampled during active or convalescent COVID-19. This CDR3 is CATSRVLTGPYGVGYTF. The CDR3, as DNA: TGTGCCACCAGCAGAGTATTGACAGGGCCGTATGGGGTCGGCTACACCTTC.